The source of this T cell receptor beta chain is a study of low-dose radiotherapy and immunotherapy resistance in tumors. Turning to the study itself: A total of 13 Gy over 26 weeks was given to Cohort 2 as 1 Gy per fraction every two weeks.

Indicated time point: before trial treatment. Donors were treated with nivolumab, ipilimumab, aspirin, and low-dose cyclophosphamide and radiotherapy. Eligible patients had advanced solid tumors lacking tumor-infiltrating lymphocytes. Amplification, which lasted 20 to 25 PCR cycles, used a constant-region primer and V-primer adapter to amplify TCRs. In TCRdb, the reads were re-called with MiXCR into one record per CDR3 protein. The sample contains about 50,000 distinct CDR3 sequences, 12% of which appear only once. The germline V gene encodes CDR1 SGHRS and CDR2 YFSETQ. The CDR3 has 15 residues. Trimming removed 4 bases from V and 6 bases from J, with 18 bases in between. This clonotype was picked up many times.

This sequence joins TRBV5-1 and TRBJ2-3; D is possibly TRBD1 (6 bases). The receptor's source is a female donor with ovarian cancer. The specimen was PBMCs, collected before treatment. CDR3 loop: CASSIPRGGGDTQYF. The DNA of the CDR3 is TGCGCCAGCAGCATCCCTCGAGGGGGTGGGGATACGCAGTATTTT.